This TCR beta chain was found in a study of post-analysis software for immune sequencing data. Whole-study context: Courses of disease covered relapsing-remitting, secondary progressive and progressive-relapsing multiple sclerosis.

This clonotype was detected ten times or more. Its specificity is not known. The authors incorporated unique molecular identifiers into the TCR beta cDNA libraries. Some 500,000 cDNA molecules were obtained from around 0.96 to 9.9 million T cells. TCRdb re-derived calls from the PCR reads in MiXCR, one entry per CDR3 protein. The sample carries about 190,000 distinct CDR3 sequences, roughly 30% recorded once. With 1 base removed from V and 1 base from J, the gap between germline ends came to 5 bases. The CDR3 covers 13 residues. CDR1 and CDR2 from the germline V gene are SGHRS and YFSETQ. General observations from the study: About five TRBV segments were more frequent in patients than controls; TRBV5-6, TRBV5-1 and TRBV20-1 belonged to this group. Samples made in the same batch grouped tightly together by F measure.

Sequencing input: blood. V usage is TRBV5-1 and J usage is TRBJ1-1; D unclear. The receptor comes from a girl under 18 with multiple sclerosis. In DNA form, the CDR3 reads TGCGCCAGCAGCTTGTGGGCGAACACTGAAGCTTTCTTT. Encoded protein: CASSLWANTEAFF.